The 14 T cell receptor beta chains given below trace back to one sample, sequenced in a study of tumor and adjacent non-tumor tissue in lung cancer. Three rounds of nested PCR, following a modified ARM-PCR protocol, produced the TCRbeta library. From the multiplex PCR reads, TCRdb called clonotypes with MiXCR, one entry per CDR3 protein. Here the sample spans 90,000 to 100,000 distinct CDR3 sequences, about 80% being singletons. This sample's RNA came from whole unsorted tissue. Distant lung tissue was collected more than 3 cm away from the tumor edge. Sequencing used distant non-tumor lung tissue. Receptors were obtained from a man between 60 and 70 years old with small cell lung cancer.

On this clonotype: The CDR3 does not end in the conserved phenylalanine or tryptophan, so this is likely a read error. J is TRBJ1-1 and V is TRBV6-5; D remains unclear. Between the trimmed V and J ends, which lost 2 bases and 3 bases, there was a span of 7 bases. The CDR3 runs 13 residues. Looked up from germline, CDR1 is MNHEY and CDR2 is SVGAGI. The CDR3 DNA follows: TGTGCCAGCAGTTACACATCGGACACTGAAGCTTTCTCT. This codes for CASSYTSDTEAFS.

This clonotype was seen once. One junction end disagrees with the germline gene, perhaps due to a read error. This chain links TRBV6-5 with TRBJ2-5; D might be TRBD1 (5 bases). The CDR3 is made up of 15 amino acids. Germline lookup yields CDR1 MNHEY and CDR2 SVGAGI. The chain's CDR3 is CASIPLGALQETQYF. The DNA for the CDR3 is TGTGCCAGCATCCCCCTTGGGGCCCTTCAAGAGACTCAGTATTTC.

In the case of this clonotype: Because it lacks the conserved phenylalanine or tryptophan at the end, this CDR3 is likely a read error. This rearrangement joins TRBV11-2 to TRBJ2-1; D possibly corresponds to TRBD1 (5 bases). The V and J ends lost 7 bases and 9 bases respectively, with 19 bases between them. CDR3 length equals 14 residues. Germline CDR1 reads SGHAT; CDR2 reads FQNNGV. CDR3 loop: CASNLEAGLVEQFY. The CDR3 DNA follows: TGTGCCAGCAATTTAGAAGCAGGGTTGGTTGAGCAGTTCTAC.

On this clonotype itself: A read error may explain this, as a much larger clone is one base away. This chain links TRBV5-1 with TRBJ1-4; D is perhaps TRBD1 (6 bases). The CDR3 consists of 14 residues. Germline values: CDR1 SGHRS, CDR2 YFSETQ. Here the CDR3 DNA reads TGCGCCGGCAGCTTGGAGGGGGGGCGCGAAAAACTGTTTTTT. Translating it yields CAGSLEGGREKLFF. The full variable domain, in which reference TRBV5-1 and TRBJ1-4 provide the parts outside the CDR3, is KAGVTQTPRYLIKTRGQQVTLSCSPISGHRSVSWYQQTPGQGLQFLFEYFSETQRNKGNFPGRFSGRQFSNSRSEMNVSTLELGDSALYLCAGSLEGGREKLFFGSGTQLSVL.

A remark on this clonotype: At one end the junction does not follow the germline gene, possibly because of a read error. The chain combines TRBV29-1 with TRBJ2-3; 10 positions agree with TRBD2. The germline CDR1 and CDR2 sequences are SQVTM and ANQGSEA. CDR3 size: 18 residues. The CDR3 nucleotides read TGCAGCGTTGGCCGGGGTTGGGGGCTAGCGGGAGTATCAGATACGCAGTATTTC. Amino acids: CSVGRGWGLAGVSDTQYF.

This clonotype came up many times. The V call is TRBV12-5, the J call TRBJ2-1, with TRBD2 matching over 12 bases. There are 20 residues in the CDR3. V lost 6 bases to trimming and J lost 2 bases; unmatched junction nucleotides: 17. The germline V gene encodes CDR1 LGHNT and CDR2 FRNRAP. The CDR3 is CASGYQLLLAGGSPYNEQFF. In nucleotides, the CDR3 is TGTGCTAGTGGCTACCAACTGTTACTAGCGGGAGGCTCCCCCTACAATGAGCAGTTCTTC.

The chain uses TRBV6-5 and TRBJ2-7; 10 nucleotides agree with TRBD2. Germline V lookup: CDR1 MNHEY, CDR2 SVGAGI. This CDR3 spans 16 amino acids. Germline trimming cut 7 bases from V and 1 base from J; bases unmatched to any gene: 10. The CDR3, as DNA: TGTGCCAGCAATTCAAACACTAGCGGGACTTCCTACGAGCAGTACTTC. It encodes CASNSNTSGTSYEQYF.

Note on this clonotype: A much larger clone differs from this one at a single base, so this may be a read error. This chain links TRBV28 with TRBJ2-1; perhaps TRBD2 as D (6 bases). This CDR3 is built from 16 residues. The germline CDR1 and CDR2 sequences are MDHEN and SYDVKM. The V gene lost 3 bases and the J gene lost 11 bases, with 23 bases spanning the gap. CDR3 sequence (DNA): TGTGCCAGCAGTTTTTTGCTGTCTTCGCGGCGGGGTAAGCAGTTCTTC. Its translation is CASSFLLSSRRGKQFF.

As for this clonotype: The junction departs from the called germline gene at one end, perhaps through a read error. This CDR3 is CASSFSALADEKFF. CDR3 bases: TGTGCCAGCAGTTTCAGCGCCCTCGCCGATGAGAAGTTCTTC. V gene TRBV12-3 or TRBV12-4 combines with J gene TRBJ2-1, with unresolved D. This CDR3 is 14 amino acids long.

CDR3 sequence reads: CASSLGVAGGYYSNEQFF. CDR3 DNA: TGTGCCAGCAGCTTAGGTGTCGCGGGAGGCTACTACTCCAATGAGCAGTTCTTC. This rearrangement joins TRBV11-2 to TRBJ2-1; 8 positions match TRBD2. The length of the CDR3 is 18 residues. Germline-derived CDR1 and CDR2 are SGHAT and FQNNGV. The trim removed 1 base at V and 6 bases at J, leaving 14 bases unmatched.

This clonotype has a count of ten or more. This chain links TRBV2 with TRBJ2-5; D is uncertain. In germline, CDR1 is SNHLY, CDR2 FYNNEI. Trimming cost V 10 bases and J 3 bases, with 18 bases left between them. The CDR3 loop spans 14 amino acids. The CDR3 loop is CATVTFGREETQYF. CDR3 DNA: TGTGCCACCGTAACTTTTGGACGGGAAGAGACCCAGTACTTC.

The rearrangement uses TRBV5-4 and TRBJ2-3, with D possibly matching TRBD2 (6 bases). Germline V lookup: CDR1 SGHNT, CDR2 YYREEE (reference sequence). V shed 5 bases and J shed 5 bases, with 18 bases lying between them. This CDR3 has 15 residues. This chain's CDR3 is CASSRPSGCEDTQYF. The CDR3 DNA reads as TGTGCCAGCAGTCGCCCAAGCGGGTGTGAAGATACGCAGTATTTT. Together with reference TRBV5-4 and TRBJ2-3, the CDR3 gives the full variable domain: ETGVTQSPTHLIKTRGQQVTLRCSSQSGHNTVSWYQQALGQGPQFIFQYYREEENGRGNFPPRFSGLQFPNYSSELNVNALELDDSALYLCASSRPSGCEDTQYFGPGTRLTVL.

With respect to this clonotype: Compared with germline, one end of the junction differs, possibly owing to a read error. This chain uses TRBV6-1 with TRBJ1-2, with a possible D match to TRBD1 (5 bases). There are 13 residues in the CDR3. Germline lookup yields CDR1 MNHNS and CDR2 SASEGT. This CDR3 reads CTSSELWGTGYTF. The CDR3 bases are TGTACCAGCAGTGAACTATGGGGGACTGGCTACACCTTC.

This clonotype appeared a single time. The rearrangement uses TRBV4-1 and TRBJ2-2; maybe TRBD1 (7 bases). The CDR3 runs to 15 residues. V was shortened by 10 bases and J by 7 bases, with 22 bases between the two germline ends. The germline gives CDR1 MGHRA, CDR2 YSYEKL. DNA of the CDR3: TGCGCCAAGAGGAGCAGGGGGGCCTATATCGGGGAGCTGTTTTTT. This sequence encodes CAKRSRGAYIGELFF.